This T cell receptor beta chain was recovered during a study of cytomegalovirus exposure and HLA in healthy donors. Study as a whole: Earlier findings included roughly 120 million unique TCR beta sequences obtained from about 179 million T cells.

In the case of this clone: The antigen is undetermined.

The PCR used 60 Vbeta and 13 Jbeta primers. Sequencing used immunoSEQ multiplex PCR; TCRdb keeps in-frame clones, though not all of them. Of over 100,000 clones in the sample, 76% are singletons; the top ten hold approximately 5%. Study-wide results and limits: Highly shared variants forming one cluster were likely a sequencing artifact. A later analysis revealed that TCR association rates differed between HLA loci, peaking at DRB1 and bottoming out at HLA-C.

The specimen sequenced was PBMCs. This TCR was recovered from a woman younger than 30 in good health and CMV-seropositive.

In DNA form, the CDR3 reads TGCGCCAGCAGCTTGGGATTATCGGACGAGCAGTACTTC. Its protein is CASSLGLSDEQYF. This chain joins TRBV5-1 and TRBJ2-7, with unresolved D. The ends were cut back, 0 bases at V and 5 bases at J, with 9 bases in the middle. The CDR3 totals 13 residues. Germline V gives CDR1 SGHRS, CDR2 YFSETQ.